Detailed here is one T cell receptor (beta chain). Measured with immunoSEQ multiplex PCR; TCRdb has only the in-frame clones, and not every one. The table includes roughly 92,000 clones, about 85% detected once. The CDR3 length is 12 residues. Trimming removed 3 bases from V and 11 bases from J; junction bases left unmatched: 6. Germline lookup yields CDR1 SGHKS and CDR2 YYEKEE (reference sequence). This sample was taken from a study of control samples from healthy donors and cancer patients. The material sequenced was blood. The receptor was isolated from a woman aged 50 to 65 in good health. The J gene is TRBJ2-7, the V gene TRBV5-5; the match to TRBD1 covers 9 bases. The CDR3: CASSSGQGLKYF. DNA for the CDR3: TGTGCCAGCAGCTCTGGACAGGGGTTGAAGTACTTC.